Following are 3 T cell receptor beta chains from one sample sequenced in a study of blood T cell repertoires in COVID-19. Profiling relied on immunoSEQ multiplex PCR, and the TCRdb table lists in-frame clones only, not all of them. The profile shows 250,000 to 350,000 clones, 65% to 90% of them singletons. Source material: PBMCs or T cells enriched from blood (not recorded which). These receptors were collected from a woman under 30 who had recovered from COVID-19.

CDR3 loop: CASRPQGLPGYTF. CDR3 sequence (DNA): TGTGCCAGTAGGCCACAGGGGTTGCCTGGCTACACCTTC. The chain recombines TRBV19 with TRBJ1-2; 7 bases fit TRBD1. The J segment lost 7 bases and the V segment lost 6 bases, leaving 8 bases of the junction unmatched. Germline V CDR1 and CDR2: LNHDA, SQIVND (reference sequence). The CDR3 sequence is 13 residues long.

The chain is built from TRBV6-5 and TRBJ1-2, with 7 bases matching TRBD1. The germline V gene has CDR1 MNHEY and CDR2 SVGAGI. The length of the CDR3 is 13 residues. With 4 bases clipped from V and 6 bases from J, the junction kept 5 bases outside the gene matches. The CDR3 loop is CASSSWDRNGYTF. The CDR3 coding sequence is TGTGCCAGCAGTTCCTGGGACAGAAATGGCTACACCTTC.

V usage is TRBV19 and J usage is TRBJ1-2, with unresolved D. In germline, CDR1 is LNHDA, CDR2 SQIVND (reference sequence). V gave up 4 bases and J gave up 6 bases, with 9 bases separating them. This CDR3 is 12 amino acids long. CDR3 in amino acids: CASSTYGDGYTF. Here the CDR3 DNA reads TGTGCCAGTAGTACCTACGGGGATGGCTACACCTTC.